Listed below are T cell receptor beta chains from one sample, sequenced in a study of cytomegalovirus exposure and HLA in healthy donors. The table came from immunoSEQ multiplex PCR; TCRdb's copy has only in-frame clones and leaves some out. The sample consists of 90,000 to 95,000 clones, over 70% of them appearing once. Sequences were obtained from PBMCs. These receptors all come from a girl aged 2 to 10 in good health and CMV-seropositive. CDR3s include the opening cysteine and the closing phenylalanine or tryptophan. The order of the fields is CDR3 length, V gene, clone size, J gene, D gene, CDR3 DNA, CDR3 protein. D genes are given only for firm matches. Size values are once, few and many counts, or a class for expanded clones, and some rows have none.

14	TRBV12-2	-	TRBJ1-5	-	TGTGCAAGTCGCTTGAGCACTAGCAATCAGCCCCAGCATTTT	CASRLSTSNQPQHF
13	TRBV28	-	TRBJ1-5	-	TGTGCCAGCATCCTCACAGGTTTTCAGCCCCAGCATTTT	CASILTGFQPQHF
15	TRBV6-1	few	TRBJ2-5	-	TGTGCCAGCAGTGAAGTCGGGGGACAGCAAGAGACCCAGTACTTC	CASSEVGGQQETQYF
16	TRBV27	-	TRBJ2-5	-	TGTGCCAGCAGTTTAGGGGGTCAGGGGTTCCAAGAGACCCAGTACTTC	CASSLGGQGFQETQYF
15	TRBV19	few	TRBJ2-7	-	TGTGCCAGTAGTATGTCAGGGGACGGATCCTACGAGCAGTACTTC	CASSMSGDGSYEQYF
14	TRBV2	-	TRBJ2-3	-	TGTGCCAGCAGGCTAGTGCGAAGCACAGATACGCAGTATTTT	CASRLVRSTDTQYF
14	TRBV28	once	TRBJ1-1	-	TGTGCCAGCGGCGGGGGAGCCGGGAACACTGAAGCTTTCTTT	CASGGGAGNTEAFF
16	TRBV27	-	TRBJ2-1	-	TGTGCCAGCACCTCCGTTAGTGGTAGCTCCTACAATGAGCAGTTCTTC	CASTSVSGSSYNEQFF
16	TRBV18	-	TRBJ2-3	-	TGTGCCAGCTCACCAACAGGGACACTCAGCACAGATACGCAGTATTTT	CASSPTGTLSTDTQYF
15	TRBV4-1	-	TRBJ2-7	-	TGCGCCAGCAGCCAAGCGATATCGGACAGTTACGAGCAGTACTTC	CASSQAISDSYEQYF
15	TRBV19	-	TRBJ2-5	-	TGTGCCAGTACGAGCCAACCAGGGGAACGAGAGACCCAGTACTTC	CASTSQPGERETQYF
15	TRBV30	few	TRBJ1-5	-	TGTGCCTGGAGTGTACCGGGGAGGGACAATCAGCCCCAGCATTTT	CAWSVPGRDNQPQHF
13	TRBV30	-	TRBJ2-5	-	TGTGCCTGGAGTGGCAGGGGTAAAGAGACCCAGTACTTC	CAWSGRGKETQYF
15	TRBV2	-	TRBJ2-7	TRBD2	TGTGCCAGCAGTGATGTACTAGCGGGATCCTACGAGCAGTACTTC	CASSDVLAGSYEQYF
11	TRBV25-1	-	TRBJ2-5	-	TGTGCCAGCCAACAGGGCGAGACCCAGTACTTC	CASQQGETQYF
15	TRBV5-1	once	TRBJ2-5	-	TGCGCCAGCAGCTTGGCCAATACAGGAGGGGAGACCCAGTACTTC	CASSLANTGGETQYF
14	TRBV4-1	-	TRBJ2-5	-	TGCGCCAGCAGCCAAGTAGGAGGGTCAGAGACCCAGTACTTC	CASSQVGGSETQYF
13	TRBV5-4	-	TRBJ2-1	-	TGTGCCAGCAGCCCCCTCGGTTACAATGAGCAGTTCTTC	CASSPLGYNEQFF
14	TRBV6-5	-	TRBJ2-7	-	TGTGCCAGCAGTTACAGGCAGCGGGCCTACGAGCAGTACTTC	CASSYRQRAYEQYF
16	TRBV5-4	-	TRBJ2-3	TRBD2	TGTGCCAGCAGCTCCCAAGCGGGAGGCCACACAGATACGCAGTATTTT	CASSSQAGGHTDTQYF
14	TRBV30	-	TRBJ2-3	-	TGTGCCTGGAGTGTACCTGGGCTTGGGGATACGCAGTATTTT	CAWSVPGLGDTQYF
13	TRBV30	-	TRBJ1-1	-	TGTGCCTGGAGTGTACAGGAGAACACTGAAGCTTTCTTT	CAWSVQENTEAFF
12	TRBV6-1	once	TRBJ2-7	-	TGTGCCAGCAGTGAGACAGGAGGAGAGCAGTACTTC	CASSETGGEQYF
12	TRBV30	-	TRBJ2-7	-	TGTGCCTGGACCCGGGATATTGGAGAGCAGTACTTC	CAWTRDIGEQYF
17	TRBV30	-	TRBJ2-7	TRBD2	TGTGCCTGGAGTAGCCGGGAGGGCCGAAGTGTCTACTACGAGCAGTACTTC	CAWSSREGRSVYYEQYF
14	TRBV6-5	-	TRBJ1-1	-	TGTGCCAGCACTCCTGGACACCTGAACACTGAAGCTTTCTTT	CASTPGHLNTEAFF
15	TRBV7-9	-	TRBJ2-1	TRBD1	TGTGCCAGCAGCTCAGGAAGGGACAGCTACAATGAGCAGTTCTTC	CASSSGRDSYNEQFF
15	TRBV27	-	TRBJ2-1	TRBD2	TGTGCCAGCAGTTTGGGACTAGCGGCATACAATGAGCAGTTCTTC	CASSLGLAAYNEQFF
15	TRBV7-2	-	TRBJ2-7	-	TGTGCCAGCAGCTTGTTCCCCGGCGGCTCCTACGAGCAGTACTTC	CASSLFPGGSYEQYF
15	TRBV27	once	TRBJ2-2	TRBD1	TGTGCCTACCCGGGGACAGGGTACAACACCGGGGAGCTGTTTTTT	CAYPGTGYNTGELFF
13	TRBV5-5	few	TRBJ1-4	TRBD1	TGTGCCAGCATTGACAGGGTCGATGAAAAACTGTTTTTT	CASIDRVDEKLFF
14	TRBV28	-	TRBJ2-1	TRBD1	TGTGCCAGCAGTTACAGGACAGGGGCCAATGAGCAGTTCTTC	CASSYRTGANEQFF
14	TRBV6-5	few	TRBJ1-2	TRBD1	TGTGCCAGCAGTTACAAGGGACAGAACTATGGCTACACCTTC	CASSYKGQNYGYTF